The 18 T cell receptor beta chains listed next were all sequenced from one sample in a study of T cell responses to AZD1222 COVID-19 vaccine. Profiled with immunoSEQ multiplex PCR; TCRdb holds only in-frame clones, not every one. The sample lists 150,000 or so clones, around four fifths seen once, with around 4.3% in the top ten. Here the sequenced sample was peripheral blood, taken on day 0 of MenACWY control vaccination. The receptor source for this set is an adult in good health.

V gene TRBV7-3 combines with J gene TRBJ1-2; D may be TRBD1 (6 bases). CDR1 SGHTA and CDR2 FQGTGA come from the germline V gene. This CDR3 has 17 residues. The germline V and J ends were trimmed by 0 bases and 6 bases, with 20 bases remaining between them. CDR3 sequence: CASSLTVTGRYEDGYTF. The CDR3 nucleotides are TGTGCCAGCAGCTTAACAGTTACAGGGAGGTATGAAGATGGCTACACCTTC.

The CDR3 nucleotides read TGTGCCAGCAGTTTATCTCGATCCGCCGGTGGGCATTATAGCAATCAGCCCCAGCATTTT. It codes for CASSLSRSAGGHYSNQPQHF. The gene calls are TRBV28 and TRBJ1-5; D unclear. Per the germline V gene, CDR1 is MDHEN and CDR2 is SYDVKM. The CDR3 has 20 residues. V lost 1 base and J lost 0, with 22 bases in between.

The count of this clone is one. V is TRBV3-1 (or the pseudogene TRBV3-2) and J is TRBJ2-3, with D perhaps assigned TRBD1 or TRBD2 (5 bases each). Germline V lookup: CDR1 LGHDT, CDR2 YNNKEL (reference sequence). The CDR3 is made up of 19 amino acids. Trimming cost V 0 bases and J 0 bases, with 19 bases left between them. DNA of the CDR3: TGTGCCAGCAGCCAAGACCCCCCGCTCGGGGCTTATAGCACAGATACGCAGTATTTT. The encoded protein is CASSQDPPLGAYSTDTQYF.

The chain employs TRBV3-1 (or the pseudogene TRBV3-2) and TRBJ1-2; no clear D. Trimming shortened V by 1 base and J by 3 bases, and 6 bases separated the two germline ends. CDR1 is LGHDT, CDR2 YNNKEL, per germline (reference sequence). This CDR3 comprises 13 residues. For the CDR3, the DNA is TGTGCCAGCAGCCAAGCCACGGACTATGGCTACACCTTC. The encoded protein is CASSQATDYGYTF.

The rearrangement uses TRBV27 and TRBJ1-5; TRBD1 agrees at 7 bases. Germline V gene data show CDR1 as MNHEY and CDR2 as SMNVEV (reference sequence). The length of the CDR3 is 17 residues. V was clipped by 2 bases and J by 3 bases; unmatched bases: 10. For the CDR3, the DNA is TGTGCCAGCAGTTTACGCCGACAGGGCCCCACCAATCAGCCCCAGCATTTT. It is translated as CASSLRRQGPTNQPQHF.

The V gene is TRBV11-2, the J gene TRBJ2-5; 10 bases are a match to TRBD2. J gave up 1 base and V 1 base, and 6 bases lay outside the gene matches. This CDR3 spans 17 amino acids. The germline V gene encodes CDR1 SGHAT and CDR2 FQNNGV. This chain's CDR3 is CASSLGAGGIRQETQYF. DNA for the CDR3: TGTGCCAGCAGCTTAGGAGCGGGGGGGATACGCCAAGAGACCCAGTACTTC.

This chain links TRBV7-2 with TRBJ2-7, with 12 positions matching TRBD1. Per the germline V gene, CDR1 is SGHTA and CDR2 is FQGNSA. V was clipped by 1 base and J by 2 bases; unmatched bases: 6. The CDR3 runs to 17 residues. CDR3 bases: TGTGCCAGCAGCTTAGTGGGGGGACAGGGGGCCGCCTACGAGCAGTACTTC. This gives the protein CASSLVGGQGAAYEQYF.

The chain combines TRBV7-8 with TRBJ2-5, with TRBD2 matching over 12 bases. Germline V gene lookup returns CDR1 SGHVS and CDR2 FQNEAQ. Trimming removed 4 bases from V and 7 bases from J; junction bases left unmatched: 1. This CDR3 is 13 amino acids long. CDR3 bases: TGTGCCAGCAGCTCTAGCGGGGGGGGGACCCAGTACTTC. Translated: CASSSSGGGTQYF.

The chain employs TRBV18 and TRBJ2-2; D may correspond to TRBD1 or TRBD2 (6 bases each). Trimming removed 6 bases at V and 2 bases at J, with 19 bases between. CDR1 and CDR2 from the germline V gene are KGHSH and LQKENI. CDR3 length: 17 residues. CDR3 DNA: TGTGCCAGCTCGCTTCCCCCCCGGGGGCTTAACACCGGGGAGCTGTTTTTT. Translated: CASSLPPRGLNTGELFF.

The chain employs TRBV11-1 and TRBJ2-3, with 9 bases identical to TRBD2. V lost 5 bases, J lost 6 bases, and 6 bases stayed unmatched. CDR1 is SGHAT, CDR2 FQDESV, per germline (reference sequence). The CDR3 loop spans 14 amino acids. The CDR3 DNA sequence: TGTGCCAGCAGCCCTCAGCGGGGGGTTGATACGCAGTATTTT. Residues: CASSPQRGVDTQYF.

V is TRBV2 and J is TRBJ2-7; D might be TRBD2 (6 bases). The CDR3 is made up of 12 amino acids. Germline values: CDR1 SNHLY, CDR2 FYNNEI. V lost 6 bases and J 5 bases, leaving 11 bases between the germline ends. DNA for the CDR3: TGTGCCAGCAGGAGGGACTCTAACGAGCAGTACGTC. It is translated as CASRRDSNEQYV.

The genes are TRBV4-1 and TRBJ2-3, with 10 bases that match TRBD2. The CDR3 totals 17 residues. With V trimmed by 3 bases and J by 0 bases, 6 bases remained unmatched. CDR1 and CDR2 (germline): MGHRA, YSYEKL. The CDR3 DNA sequence: TGCGCCAGCAGCCAGAGTGGAGCGGGGGGGAGCACAGATACGCAGTATTTT. Its translation: CASSQSGAGGSTDTQYF.

The chain carries TRBV29-1 and TRBJ1-5; D not certain. The CDR3 has 13 amino acids. V lost 2 bases, J lost 0 bases, and 5 bases lay in between. CDR1 is SQVTM, CDR2 ANQGSEA, per germline. CDR3 residues: CSVESDSNQPQHF. The CDR3 DNA reads as TGCAGCGTTGAATCTGATAGCAATCAGCCCCAGCATTTT.

The V call is TRBV7-9, the J call TRBJ1-1, with D possibly being TRBD1 (5 bases). V was trimmed by 3 bases and J by 11 bases, leaving 13 bases between them. CDR1 and CDR2 (germline): SEHNR, FQNEAQ (reference sequence). CDR3 length: 12 amino acids. The CDR3 bases are TGTGCCAGCAGCTTGGGGACGGGAGGGGCTTTCTTT. Its protein product is CASSLGTGGAFF.

This rearrangement joins TRBV19 to TRBJ2-1; 10 positions agree with TRBD2. Germline V gene lookup returns CDR1 LNHDA and CDR2 SQIVND (reference sequence). Trimming cost V 2 bases and J 9 bases; bases outside gene matches: 4. This CDR3 is 14 amino acids long. The CDR3 nucleotides are TGTGCCAGTAGTATAACTAGCGGGGTTGGTGAGCAGTTCTTC. Translated: CASSITSGVGEQFF.

The rearrangement joins TRBV21-1 to TRBJ2-1; TRBD1 is the table's D call and was not checked against the DNA. TRBV21-1 is a pseudogene. The CDR3 sequence is 15 residues long. In DNA, the CDR3 is TGTGCCAGCAGCAAAAGGGGGCAGGGGGACAATGAGCAGTTCTTC. It translates to CASSKRGQGDNEQFF.

The chain uses TRBV20-1 and TRBJ1-2; D call uncertain. Trimming cost V 3 bases and J 8 bases, with 7 bases left between them. The length of the CDR3 is 10 residues. Germline lookup yields CDR1 DFQATT and CDR2 SNEGSKA (reference sequence). The CDR3 DNA reads as TGCAGTGCTAGTGGGAGCGGCTACACCTTC. The encoded protein is CSASGSGYTF.

Ten or more counts support this clone. The chain is built from TRBV12-5 and TRBJ1-6; D is possibly TRBD1 (6 bases). From germline, CDR1 is LGHNT and CDR2 FRNRAP. The CDR3 is 15 amino acids. With 4 bases removed from V and 3 bases from J, the gap between germline ends came to 10 bases. The CDR3 DNA reads as TGTGCTAGTGGTTCTGGACAGATCTATAATTCACCCCTCCACTTT. The encoded protein is CASGSGQIYNSPLHF.